The sample holds a few counts of the clone carrying this TCR beta chain. The record originates from a study of beta chain features in type 1 diabetes. A CD45RO/CCR7/CD25/CD127/CD95/CD27 panel sorted naive, central memory, regulatory and stem cell-like memory CD4+ cells. Expressed TCRB transcripts were sequenced because the entire RNA isolate underwent reverse transcription. Naive, central memory and regulatory T cell samples produced a mean of approximately 3.6 million reads. The assay was immunoSEQ multiplex PCR, and TCRdb's table has in-frame clones only and misses some. Found here are some 270,000 clones, around 14% of them singletons; the top ten hold around 0.03%. The CDR3 sequence is 15 residues long. J gave up 2 bases and V 5 bases, and 7 bases lay outside the gene matches. Per germline, CDR1 LNHDA and CDR2 SQIVND (reference sequence).

The sequence was collected from a woman aged 40-49 years in good health. Sequencing used naive CD4+ T cells from blood. V is TRBV19 and J is TRBJ2-7; 9 nucleotides agree with TRBD1. CDR3 sequence reads: CASSLPGQGAYEQYF. Here the CDR3 DNA reads TGTGCCAGTAGTCTTCCGGGACAGGGTGCCTACGAGCAGTACTTC.